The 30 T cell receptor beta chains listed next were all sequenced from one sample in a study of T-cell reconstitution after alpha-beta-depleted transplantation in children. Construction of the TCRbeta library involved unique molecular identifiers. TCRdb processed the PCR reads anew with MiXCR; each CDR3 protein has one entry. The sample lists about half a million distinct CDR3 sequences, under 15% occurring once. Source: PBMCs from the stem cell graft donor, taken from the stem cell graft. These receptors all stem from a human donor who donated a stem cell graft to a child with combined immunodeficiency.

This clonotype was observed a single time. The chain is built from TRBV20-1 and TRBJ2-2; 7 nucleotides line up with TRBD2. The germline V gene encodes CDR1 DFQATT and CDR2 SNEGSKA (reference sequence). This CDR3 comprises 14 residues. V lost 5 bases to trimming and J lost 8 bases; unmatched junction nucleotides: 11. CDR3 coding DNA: TGCAGTGCTTACGGAGGGAGGGCCTTGGGGGAGCTGTTTTTT. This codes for CSAYGGRALGELFF.

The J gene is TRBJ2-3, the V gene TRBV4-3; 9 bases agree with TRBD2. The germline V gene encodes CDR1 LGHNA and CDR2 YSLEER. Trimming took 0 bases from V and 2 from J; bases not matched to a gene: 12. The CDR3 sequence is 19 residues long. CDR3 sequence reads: CASSQDLNRASGTTDTQYF. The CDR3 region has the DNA TGCGCCAGCAGCCAAGATTTAAATCGGGCTAGCGGGACCACAGATACGCAGTATTTT.

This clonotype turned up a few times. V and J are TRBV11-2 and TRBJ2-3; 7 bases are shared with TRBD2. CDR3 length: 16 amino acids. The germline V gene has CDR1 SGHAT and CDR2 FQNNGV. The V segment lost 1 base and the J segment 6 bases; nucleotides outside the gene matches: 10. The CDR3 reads CASSLVGPSGADTQYF. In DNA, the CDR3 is TGTGCCAGCAGCTTAGTTGGTCCTAGCGGAGCTGATACGCAGTATTTT.

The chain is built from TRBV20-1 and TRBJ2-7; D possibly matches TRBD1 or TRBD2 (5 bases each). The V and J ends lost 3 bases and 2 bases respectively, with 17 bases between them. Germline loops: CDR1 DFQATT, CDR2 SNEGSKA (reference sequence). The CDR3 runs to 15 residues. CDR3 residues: CSARGDRTTTYEQYF. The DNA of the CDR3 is TGCAGTGCTAGGGGGGACCGAACAACCACCTACGAGCAGTACTTC.

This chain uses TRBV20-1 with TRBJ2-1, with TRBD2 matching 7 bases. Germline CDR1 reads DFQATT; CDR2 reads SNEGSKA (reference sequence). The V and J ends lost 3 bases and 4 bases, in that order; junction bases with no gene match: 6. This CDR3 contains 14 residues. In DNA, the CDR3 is TGCAGTGCTAGGCCGGGGGGAGCGTACAATGAGCAGTTCTTC. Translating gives CSARPGGAYNEQFF.

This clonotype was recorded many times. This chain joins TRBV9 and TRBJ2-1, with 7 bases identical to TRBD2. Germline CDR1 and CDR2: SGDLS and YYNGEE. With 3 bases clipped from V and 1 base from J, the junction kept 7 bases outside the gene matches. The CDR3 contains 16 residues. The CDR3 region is CASSGVSGGSYNEQFF. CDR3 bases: TGTGCCAGCAGCGGAGTTTCGGGGGGTTCCTACAATGAGCAGTTCTTC.

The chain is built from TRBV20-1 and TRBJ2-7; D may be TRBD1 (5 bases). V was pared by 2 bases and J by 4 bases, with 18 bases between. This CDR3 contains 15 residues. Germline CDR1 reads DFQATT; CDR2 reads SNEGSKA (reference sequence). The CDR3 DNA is TGCAGTGCTAGATCTCTGACAAGGGGCCGTTACGAGCAGTACTTC. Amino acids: CSARSLTRGRYEQYF.

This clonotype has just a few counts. CDR3 amino acids: CASSLETDTGELFF. CDR3 in DNA: TGCGCCAGCAGCTTGGAGACAGACACCGGGGAGCTGTTTTTT. The gene calls are TRBV5-1 and TRBJ2-2; perhaps TRBD1 as D (5 bases). Trimming shortened V by 0 bases and J by 3 bases, and 6 bases separated the two germline ends. The CDR3 has 14 residues. Germline V gene sequence: CDR1 SGHRS, CDR2 YFSETQ.

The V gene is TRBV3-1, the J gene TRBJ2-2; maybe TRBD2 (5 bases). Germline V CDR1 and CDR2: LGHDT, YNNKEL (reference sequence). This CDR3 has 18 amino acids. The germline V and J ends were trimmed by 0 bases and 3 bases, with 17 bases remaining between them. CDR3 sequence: CASSQEGYLAVDTGELFF. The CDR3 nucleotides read TGTGCCAGCAGCCAAGAAGGATACCTAGCAGTGGACACCGGGGAGCTGTTTTTT.

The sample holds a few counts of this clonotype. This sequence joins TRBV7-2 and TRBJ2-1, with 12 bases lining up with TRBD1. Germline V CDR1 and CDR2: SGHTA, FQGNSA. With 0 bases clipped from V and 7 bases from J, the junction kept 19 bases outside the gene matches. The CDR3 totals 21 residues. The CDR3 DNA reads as TGTGCCAGCAGCTTAGCGCCTTACCGGGCCACGGGACAGGGGGCCCGGAATGAGCAGTTCTTC. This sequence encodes CASSLAPYRATGQGARNEQFF.

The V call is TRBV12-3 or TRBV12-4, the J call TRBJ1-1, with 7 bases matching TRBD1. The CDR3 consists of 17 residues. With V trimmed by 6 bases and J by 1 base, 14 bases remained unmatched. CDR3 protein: CASSPTRTGWGNTEAFF. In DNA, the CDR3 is TGTGCCAGCAGCCCAACCCGGACAGGCTGGGGGAACACTGAAGCTTTCTTT.

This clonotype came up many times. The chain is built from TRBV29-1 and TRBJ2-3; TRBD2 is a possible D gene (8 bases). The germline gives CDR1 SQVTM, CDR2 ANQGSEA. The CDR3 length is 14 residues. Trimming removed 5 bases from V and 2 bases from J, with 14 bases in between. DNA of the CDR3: TGCAGCGTTTCGGGGGGGACAGCCACAGATACGCAGTATTTT. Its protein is CSVSGGTATDTQYF.

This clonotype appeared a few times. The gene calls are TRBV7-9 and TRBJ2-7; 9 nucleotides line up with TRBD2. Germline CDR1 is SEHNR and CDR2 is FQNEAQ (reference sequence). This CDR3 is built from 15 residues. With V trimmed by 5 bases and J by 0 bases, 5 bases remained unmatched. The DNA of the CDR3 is TGTGCCAGCAGCCAGAGCGGGAGGCTCTCCTACGAGCAGTACTTC. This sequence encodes CASSQSGRLSYEQYF.

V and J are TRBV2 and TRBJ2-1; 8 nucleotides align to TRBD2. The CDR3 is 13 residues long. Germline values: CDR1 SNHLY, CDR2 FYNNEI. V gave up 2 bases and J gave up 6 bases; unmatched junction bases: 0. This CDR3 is CASSELAGNEQFF. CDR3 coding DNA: TGTGCCAGCAGTGAACTAGCGGGCAATGAGCAGTTCTTC.

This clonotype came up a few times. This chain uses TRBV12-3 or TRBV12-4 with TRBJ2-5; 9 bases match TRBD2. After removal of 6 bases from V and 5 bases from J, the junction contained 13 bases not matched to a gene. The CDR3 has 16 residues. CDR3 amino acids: CASSGLALSQGETQYF. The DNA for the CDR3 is TGTGCCAGCAGCGGACTAGCGCTATCACAGGGGGAGACCCAGTACTTC.

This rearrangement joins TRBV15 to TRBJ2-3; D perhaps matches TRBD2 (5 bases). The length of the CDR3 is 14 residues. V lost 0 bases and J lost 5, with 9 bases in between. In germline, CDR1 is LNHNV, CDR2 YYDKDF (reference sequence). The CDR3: CATSRDPGLDTQYF. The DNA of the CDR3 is TGTGCCACCAGCAGAGATCCCGGACTAGATACGCAGTATTTT.

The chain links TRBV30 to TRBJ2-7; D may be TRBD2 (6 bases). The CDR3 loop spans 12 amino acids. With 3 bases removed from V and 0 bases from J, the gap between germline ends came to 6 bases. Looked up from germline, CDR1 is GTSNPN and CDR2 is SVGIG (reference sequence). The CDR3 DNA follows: TGTGCCTGGAGAGCGGGCTCCTACGAGCAGTACTTC. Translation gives CAWRAGSYEQYF.

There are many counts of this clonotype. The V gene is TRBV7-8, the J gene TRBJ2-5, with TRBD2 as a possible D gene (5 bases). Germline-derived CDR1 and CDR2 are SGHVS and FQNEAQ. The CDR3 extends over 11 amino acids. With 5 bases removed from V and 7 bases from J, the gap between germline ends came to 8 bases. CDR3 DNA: TGTGCCAGCAGCATACGGGGGACCCAGTACTTC. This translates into CASSIRGTQYF. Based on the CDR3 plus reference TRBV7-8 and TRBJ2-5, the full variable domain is GAGVSQSPRYKVAKRGQDVALRCDPISGHVSLFWYQQALGQGPEFLTYFQNEAQLDKSGLPSDRFFAERPEGSVSTLKIQRTQQEDSAVYLCASSIRGTQYFGPGTRLLVL.

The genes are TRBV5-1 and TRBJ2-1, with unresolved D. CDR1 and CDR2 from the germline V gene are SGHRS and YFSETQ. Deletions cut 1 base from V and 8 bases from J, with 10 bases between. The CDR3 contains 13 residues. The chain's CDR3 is CASSLRLNDEQFF. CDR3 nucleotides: TGCGCCAGCAGCTTGCGTCTAAACGATGAGCAGTTCTTC. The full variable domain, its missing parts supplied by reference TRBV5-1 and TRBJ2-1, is KAGVTQTPRYLIKTRGQQVTLSCSPISGHRSVSWYQQTPGQGLQFLFEYFSETQRNKGNFPGRFSGRQFSNSRSEMNVSTLELGDSALYLCASSLRLNDEQFFGPGTRLTVL.

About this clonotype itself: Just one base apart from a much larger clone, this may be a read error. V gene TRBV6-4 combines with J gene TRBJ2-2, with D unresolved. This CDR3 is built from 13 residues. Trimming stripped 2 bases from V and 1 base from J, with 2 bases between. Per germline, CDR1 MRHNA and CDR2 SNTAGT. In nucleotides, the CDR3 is TGTGCCAGCAGTGACATGAACACCGGGGAGCTGTTTTTT. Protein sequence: CASSDMNTGELFF.

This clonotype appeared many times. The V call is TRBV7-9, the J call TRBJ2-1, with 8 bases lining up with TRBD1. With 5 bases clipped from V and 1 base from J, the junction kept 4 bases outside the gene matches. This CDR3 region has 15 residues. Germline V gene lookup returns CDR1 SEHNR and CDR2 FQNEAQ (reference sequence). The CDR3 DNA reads TGTGCCAGCAGCAACGGACAGGGTTCCTACAATGAGCAGTTCTTC. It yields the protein CASSNGQGSYNEQFF.

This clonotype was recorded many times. In DNA, the CDR3 is TGCGCCAGCAGCTTGACTAGCGGAGGGACCTACGAGCAGTACTTC. This translates into CASSLTSGGTYEQYF. The chain recombines TRBV5-1 with TRBJ2-7, with 8 bases that match TRBD2. The CDR3 is 15 residues long. Germline-derived CDR1 and CDR2 are SGHRS and YFSETQ. V shed 1 base, J shed 2 bases, and the junction held 5 bases outside the gene matches.

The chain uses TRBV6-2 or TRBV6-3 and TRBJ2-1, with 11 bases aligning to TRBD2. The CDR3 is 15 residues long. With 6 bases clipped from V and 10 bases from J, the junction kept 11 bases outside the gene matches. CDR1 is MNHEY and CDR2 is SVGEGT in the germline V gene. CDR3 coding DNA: TGTGCCAGCAGCCTTCCTAGCGGGGGGCCCAGCGAGCAGTTCTTC. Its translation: CASSLPSGGPSEQFF.

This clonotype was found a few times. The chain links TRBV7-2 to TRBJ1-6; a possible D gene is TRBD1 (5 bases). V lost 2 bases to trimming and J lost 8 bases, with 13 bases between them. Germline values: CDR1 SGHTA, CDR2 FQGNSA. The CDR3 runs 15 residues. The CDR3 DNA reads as TGTGCCAGCAGCTTAATTCCCGGGGCAGATTCACCCCTCCACTTT. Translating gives CASSLIPGADSPLHF.

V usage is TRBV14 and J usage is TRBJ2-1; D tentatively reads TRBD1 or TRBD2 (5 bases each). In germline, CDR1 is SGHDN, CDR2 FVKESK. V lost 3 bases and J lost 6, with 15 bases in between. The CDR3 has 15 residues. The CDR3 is CASSHSWGSRNEQFF. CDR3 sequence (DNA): TGTGCCAGCAGCCATTCCTGGGGGTCCCGCAATGAGCAGTTCTTC. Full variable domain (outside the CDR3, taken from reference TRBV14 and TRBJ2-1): EAGVTQFPSHSVIEKGQTVTLRCDPISGHDNLYWYRRVMGKEIKFLLHFVKESKQDESGMPNNRFLAERTGGTYSTLKVQPAELEDSGVYFCASSHSWGSRNEQFFGPGTRLTVL.

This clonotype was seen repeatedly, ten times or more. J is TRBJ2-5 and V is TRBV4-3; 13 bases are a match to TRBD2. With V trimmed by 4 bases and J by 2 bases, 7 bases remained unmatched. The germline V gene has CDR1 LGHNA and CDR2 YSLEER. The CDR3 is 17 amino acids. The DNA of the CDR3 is TGCGCCAGCAGCCCAAGACTAGCGGGAGGACTACAAGAGACCCAGTACTTC. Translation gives CASSPRLAGGLQETQYF.

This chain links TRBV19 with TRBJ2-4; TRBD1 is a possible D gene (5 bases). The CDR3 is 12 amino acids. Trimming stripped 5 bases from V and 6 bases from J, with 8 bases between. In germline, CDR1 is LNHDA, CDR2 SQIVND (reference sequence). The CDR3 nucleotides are TGTGCCAGTAGTGTTCAGGGAAACATTCAGTACTTC. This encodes CASSVQGNIQYF.

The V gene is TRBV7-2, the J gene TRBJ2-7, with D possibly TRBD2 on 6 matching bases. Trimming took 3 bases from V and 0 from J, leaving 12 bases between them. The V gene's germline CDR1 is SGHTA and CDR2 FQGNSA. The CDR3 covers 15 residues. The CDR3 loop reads CASSFGTGDSYEQYF. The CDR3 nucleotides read TGTGCCAGCAGCTTTGGGACGGGAGACTCCTACGAGCAGTACTTC.

The CDR3, as DNA: TGTGCCAGCAGGTGGACAGGGCGAGACACTGAAGCTTTCTTT. Translating gives CASRWTGRDTEAFF. This chain uses TRBV5-5 with TRBJ1-1; 8 bases are a match to TRBD1. Germline V gene data show CDR1 as SGHKS and CDR2 as YYEKEE (reference sequence). V lost 5 bases and J lost 3; bases outside the gene matches: 6. CDR3 length equals 14 residues.

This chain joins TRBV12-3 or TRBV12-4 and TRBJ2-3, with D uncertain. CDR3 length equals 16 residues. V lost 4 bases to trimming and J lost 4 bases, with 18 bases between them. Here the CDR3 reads CASSSPYTRRADTQYF. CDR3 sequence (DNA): TGTGCCAGCAGTTCCCCTTACACAAGAAGGGCAGATACGCAGTATTTT.